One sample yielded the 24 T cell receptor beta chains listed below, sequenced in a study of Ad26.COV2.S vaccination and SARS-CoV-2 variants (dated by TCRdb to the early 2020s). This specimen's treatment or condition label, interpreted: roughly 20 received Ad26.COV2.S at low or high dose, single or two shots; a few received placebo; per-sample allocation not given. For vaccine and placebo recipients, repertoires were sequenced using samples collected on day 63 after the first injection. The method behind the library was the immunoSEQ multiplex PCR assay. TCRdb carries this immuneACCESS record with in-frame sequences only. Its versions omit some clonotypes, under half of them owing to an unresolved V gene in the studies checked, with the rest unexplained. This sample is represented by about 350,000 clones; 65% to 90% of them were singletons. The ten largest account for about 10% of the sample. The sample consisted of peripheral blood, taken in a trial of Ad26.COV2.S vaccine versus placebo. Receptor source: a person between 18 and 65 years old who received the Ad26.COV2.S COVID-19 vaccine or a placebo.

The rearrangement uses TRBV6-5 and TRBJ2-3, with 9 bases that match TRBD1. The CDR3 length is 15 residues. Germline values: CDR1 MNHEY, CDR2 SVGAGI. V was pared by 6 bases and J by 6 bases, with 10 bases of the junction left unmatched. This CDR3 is CASRLDRGVSDTQYF. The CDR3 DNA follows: TGTGCCAGCAGACTCGACAGGGGGGTGTCTGATACGCAGTATTTT.

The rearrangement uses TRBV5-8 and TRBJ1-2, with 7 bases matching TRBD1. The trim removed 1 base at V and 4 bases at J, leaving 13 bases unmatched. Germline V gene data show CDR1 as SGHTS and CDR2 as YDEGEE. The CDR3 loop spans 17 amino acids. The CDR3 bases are TGTGCCAGCAGCTTGCAGGCAGGGGGAGTAGTGGGCTATGGCTACACCTTC. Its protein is CASSLQAGGVVGYGYTF.

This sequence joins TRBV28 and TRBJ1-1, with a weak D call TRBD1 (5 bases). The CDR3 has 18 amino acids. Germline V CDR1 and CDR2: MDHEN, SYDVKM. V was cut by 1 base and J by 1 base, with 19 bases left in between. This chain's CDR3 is CASSLSSKLGEWNTEAFF. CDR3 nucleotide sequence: TGTGCCAGCAGTTTATCTAGCAAGTTGGGGGAGTGGAACACTGAAGCTTTCTTT.

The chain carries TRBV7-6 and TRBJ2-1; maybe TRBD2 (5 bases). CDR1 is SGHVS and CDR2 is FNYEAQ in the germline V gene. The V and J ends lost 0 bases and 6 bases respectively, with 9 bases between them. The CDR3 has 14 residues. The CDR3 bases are TGTGCCAGCAGCTTAGCGGGAGAGACCAATGAGCAGTTCTTC. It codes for CASSLAGETNEQFF.

CDR3 coding DNA: TGTGCCAGCAGCTTAACAGGGGCCGGGGAGCTGTTTTTT. Its translation is CASSLTGAGELFF. The J gene is TRBJ2-2, the V gene TRBV7-9; TRBD1 matches 7 bases. The junction had 0 bases not matched to a gene; V was cut back by 2 bases and J by 6 bases. The germline V gene has CDR1 SEHNR and CDR2 FQNEAQ (reference sequence). The CDR3 has 13 residues.

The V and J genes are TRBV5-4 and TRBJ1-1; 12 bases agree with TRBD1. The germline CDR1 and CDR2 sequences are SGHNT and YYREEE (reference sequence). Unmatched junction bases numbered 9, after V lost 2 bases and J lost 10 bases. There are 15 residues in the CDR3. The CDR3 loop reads CASSFYGTGGKGAFF. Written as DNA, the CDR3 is TGTGCCAGCAGCTTCTACGGGACAGGGGGCAAGGGAGCTTTCTTT.

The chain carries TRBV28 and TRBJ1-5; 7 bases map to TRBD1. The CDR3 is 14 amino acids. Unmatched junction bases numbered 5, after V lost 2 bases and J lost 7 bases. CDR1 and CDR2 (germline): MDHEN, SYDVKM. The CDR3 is CASSLTGDIQPQHF. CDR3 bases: TGTGCCAGCAGTTTAACAGGGGATATCCAGCCCCAGCATTTT.

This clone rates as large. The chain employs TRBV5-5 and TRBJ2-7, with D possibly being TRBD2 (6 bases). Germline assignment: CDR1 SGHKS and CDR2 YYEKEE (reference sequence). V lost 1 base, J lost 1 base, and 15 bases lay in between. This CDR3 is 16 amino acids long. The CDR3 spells CASSLSGGIASYEQYF. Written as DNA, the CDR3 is TGTGCCAGCAGCTTGTCCGGAGGGATTGCATCCTACGAGCAGTACTTC.

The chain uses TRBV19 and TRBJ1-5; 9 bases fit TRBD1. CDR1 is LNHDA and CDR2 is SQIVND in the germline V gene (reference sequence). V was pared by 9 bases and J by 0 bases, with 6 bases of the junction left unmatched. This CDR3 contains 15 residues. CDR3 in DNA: TGTGCCAGCTCGGGACAGGGCCTTAGCAATCAGCCCCAGCATTTT. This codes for CASSGQGLSNQPQHF.

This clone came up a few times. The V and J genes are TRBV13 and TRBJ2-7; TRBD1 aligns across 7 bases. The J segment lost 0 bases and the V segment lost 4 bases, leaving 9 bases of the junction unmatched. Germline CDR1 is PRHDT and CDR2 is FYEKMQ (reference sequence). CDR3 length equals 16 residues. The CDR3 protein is CASSYLGGRSSYEQYF. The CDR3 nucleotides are TGTGCCAGCAGCTACCTAGGGGGCCGAAGCTCCTACGAGCAGTACTTC.

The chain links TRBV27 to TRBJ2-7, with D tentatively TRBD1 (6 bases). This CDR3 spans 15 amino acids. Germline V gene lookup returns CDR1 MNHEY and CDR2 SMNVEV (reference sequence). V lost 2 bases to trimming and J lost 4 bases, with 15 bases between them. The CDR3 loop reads CASSLGGLLGYEQYF. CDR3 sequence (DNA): TGTGCCAGCAGTTTAGGGGGCCTGCTTGGTTACGAGCAGTACTTC.

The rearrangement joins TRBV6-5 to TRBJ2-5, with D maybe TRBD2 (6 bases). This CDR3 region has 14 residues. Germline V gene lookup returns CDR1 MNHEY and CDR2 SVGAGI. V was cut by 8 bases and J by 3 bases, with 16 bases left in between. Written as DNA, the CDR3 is TGTGCCAGCTCGGGACTTTCTACCAAAGAGACCCAGTACTTC. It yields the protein CASSGLSTKETQYF.

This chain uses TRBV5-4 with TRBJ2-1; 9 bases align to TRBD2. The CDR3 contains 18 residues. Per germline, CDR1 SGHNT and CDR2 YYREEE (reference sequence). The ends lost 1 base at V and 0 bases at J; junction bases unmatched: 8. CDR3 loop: CASSLSSGVLSSYNEQFF. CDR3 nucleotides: TGTGCCAGCAGCTTGTCTAGCGGGGTACTGAGCTCCTACAATGAGCAGTTCTTC.

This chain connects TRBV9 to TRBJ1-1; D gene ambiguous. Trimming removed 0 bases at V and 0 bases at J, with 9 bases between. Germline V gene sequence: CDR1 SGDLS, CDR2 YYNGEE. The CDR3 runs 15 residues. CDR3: CASSVGGVMNTEAFF. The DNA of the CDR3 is TGTGCCAGCAGCGTAGGCGGGGTCATGAACACTGAAGCTTTCTTT.

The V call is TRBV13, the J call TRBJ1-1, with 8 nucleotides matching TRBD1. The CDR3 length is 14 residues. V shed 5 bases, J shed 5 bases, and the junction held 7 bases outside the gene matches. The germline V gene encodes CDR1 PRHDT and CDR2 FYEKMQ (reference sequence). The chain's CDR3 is CASSPRTGRTEAFF. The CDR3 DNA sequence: TGTGCCAGCAGCCCTCGGACAGGGAGGACTGAAGCTTTCTTT.

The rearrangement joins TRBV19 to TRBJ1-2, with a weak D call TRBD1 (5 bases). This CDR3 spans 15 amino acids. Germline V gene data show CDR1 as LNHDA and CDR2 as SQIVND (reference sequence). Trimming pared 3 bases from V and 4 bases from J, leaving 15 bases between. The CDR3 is CASSMWAGLGYGYTF. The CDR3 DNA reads TGTGCCAGTAGTATGTGGGCAGGGTTGGGCTATGGCTACACCTTC. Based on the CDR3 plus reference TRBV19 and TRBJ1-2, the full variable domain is DGGITQSPKYLFRKEGQNVTLSCEQNLNHDAMYWYRQDPGQGLRLIYYSQIVNDFQKGDIAEGYSVSREKKESFPLTVTSAQKNPTAFYLCASSMWAGLGYGYTFGSGTRLTVV.

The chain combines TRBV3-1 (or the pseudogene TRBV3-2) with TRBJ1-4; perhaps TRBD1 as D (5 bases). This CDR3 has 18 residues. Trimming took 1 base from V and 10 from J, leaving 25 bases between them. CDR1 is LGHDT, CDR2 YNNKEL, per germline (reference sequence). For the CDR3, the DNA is TGTGCCAGCAGCCAAGGGAGGGGCAGCGCCGGGAAAGGGAGAAAACTGTTTTTT. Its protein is CASSQGRGSAGKGRKLFF.

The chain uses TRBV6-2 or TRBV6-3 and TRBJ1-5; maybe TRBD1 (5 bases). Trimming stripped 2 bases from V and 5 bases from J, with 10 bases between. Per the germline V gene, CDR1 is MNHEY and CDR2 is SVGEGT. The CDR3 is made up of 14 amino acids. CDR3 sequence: CASSYPDSYQPQHF. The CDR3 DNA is TGTGCCAGCAGTTACCCCGACAGCTATCAGCCCCAGCATTTT.

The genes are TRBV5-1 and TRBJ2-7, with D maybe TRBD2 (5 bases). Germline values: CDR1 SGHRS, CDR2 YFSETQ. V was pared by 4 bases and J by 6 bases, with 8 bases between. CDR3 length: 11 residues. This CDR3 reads CASSRGPEQYF. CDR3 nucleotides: TGCGCCAGCAGCCGAGGGCCCGAGCAGTACTTC.

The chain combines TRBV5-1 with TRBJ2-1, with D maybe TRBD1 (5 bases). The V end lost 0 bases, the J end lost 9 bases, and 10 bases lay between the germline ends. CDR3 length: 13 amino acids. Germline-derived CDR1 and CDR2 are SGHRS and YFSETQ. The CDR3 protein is CASSLASGAEQFF. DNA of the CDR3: TGCGCCAGCAGCTTGGCCAGTGGGGCTGAGCAGTTCTTC. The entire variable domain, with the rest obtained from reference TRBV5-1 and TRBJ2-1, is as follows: KAGVTQTPRYLIKTRGQQVTLSCSPISGHRSVSWYQQTPGQGLQFLFEYFSETQRNKGNFPGRFSGRQFSNSRSEMNVSTLELGDSALYLCASSLASGAEQFFGPGTRLTVL.

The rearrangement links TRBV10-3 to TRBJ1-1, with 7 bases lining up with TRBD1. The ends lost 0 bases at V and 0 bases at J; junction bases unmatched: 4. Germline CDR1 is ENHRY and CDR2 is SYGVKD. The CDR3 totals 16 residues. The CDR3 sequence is CAISESWGQMNTEAFF. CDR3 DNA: TGTGCCATCAGTGAGTCGTGGGGACAGATGAACACTGAAGCTTTCTTT.

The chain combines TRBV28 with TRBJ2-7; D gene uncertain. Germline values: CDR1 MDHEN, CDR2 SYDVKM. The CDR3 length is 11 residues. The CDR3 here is CASSFGHSRGV. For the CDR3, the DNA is TGTGCCAGCAGTTTTGGGCACTCAAGAGGCGTC.

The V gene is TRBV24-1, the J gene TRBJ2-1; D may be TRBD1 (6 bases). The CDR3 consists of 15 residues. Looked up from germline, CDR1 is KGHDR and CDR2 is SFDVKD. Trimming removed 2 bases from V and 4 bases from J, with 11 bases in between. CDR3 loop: CATSDWTADYNEQFF. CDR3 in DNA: TGTGCCACCAGTGATTGGACAGCCGATTACAATGAGCAGTTCTTC.

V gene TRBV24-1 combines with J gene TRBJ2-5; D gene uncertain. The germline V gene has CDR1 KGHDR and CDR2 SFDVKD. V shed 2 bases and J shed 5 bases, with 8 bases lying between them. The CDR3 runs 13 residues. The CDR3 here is CATSDSSRETQYF. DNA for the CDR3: TGTGCCACCAGTGATTCCTCCCGTGAGACCCAGTACTTC.